This passage covers 29 T cell receptor beta chains from one sample sequenced in a study of identical twins. TCRdb re-called the 5' RACE reads with MiXCR, one entry per CDR3 protein. Among approximately 530,000 distinct CDR3 sequences listed, 20% to 25% were seen once. These records were also assigned to another study, of yellow fever vaccine responses in identical twins.

Source material: CD4+ T cells sorted from blood. Receptors were obtained from a woman aged 18-29 years in good health.

The CDR3 DNA sequence: TGCAGCGTTGGTATCCGGGACGGCTACACCTTC. It encodes CSVGIRDGYTF. The chain has TRBV29-1 and TRBJ1-2; perhaps TRBD1 as D (5 bases). This CDR3 region has 11 residues. V was cut by 4 bases and J by 8 bases, with 11 bases left in between. Germline V lookup: CDR1 SQVTM, CDR2 ANQGSEA.

This clonotype occurred a few times. This chain uses TRBV12-3 or TRBV12-4 with TRBJ2-1; D is undetermined. There are 13 residues in the CDR3. Deletions cut 3 bases from V and 10 bases from J, with 13 bases between. CDR3 DNA sequence: TGTGCCAGCAGTTTGTTAAGCCCAAGGGAGCAGTTCTTC. Amino acids: CASSLLSPREQFF.

This clonotype was seen repeatedly, ten times or more. The gene calls are TRBV29-1 and TRBJ2-2; D is tentatively TRBD1 or TRBD2 (5 bases each). V dropped 2 bases and J dropped 2 bases, with 12 bases sitting between them. From germline, CDR1 is SQVTM and CDR2 ANQGSEA. The CDR3 has 15 amino acids. The CDR3 protein is CSVERGPSNTGELFF. The CDR3, as DNA: TGCAGCGTTGAAAGGGGACCCTCTAACACCGGGGAGCTGTTTTTT.

This sequence joins TRBV9 and TRBJ2-2; D ambiguous. Trimming shortened V by 1 base and J by 3 bases, and 4 bases separated the two germline ends. The CDR3 runs to 13 residues. Germline CDR1 reads SGDLS; CDR2 reads YYNGEE. Written as DNA, the CDR3 is TGTGCCAGCAGCGTATCGCACACCGGGGAGCTGTTTTTT. It codes for CASSVSHTGELFF.

The chain is built from TRBV28 and TRBJ2-3; 7 bases fit TRBD2. Germline V gives CDR1 MDHEN, CDR2 SYDVKM. Unmatched junction bases numbered 14, after V lost 7 bases and J lost 1 base. CDR3 size: 17 residues. CDR3 DNA: TGTGCCAGCAAAACACAGAAGCGGGGTCGGCGCACAGATACGCAGTATTTT. Protein: CASKTQKRGRRTDTQYF.

This clonotype has only a few counts. The rearrangement joins TRBV18 to TRBJ1-1, with 7 bases fitting TRBD1. Germline V gene lookup returns CDR1 KGHSH and CDR2 LQKENI. V was pared by 3 bases and J by 5 bases, with 18 bases of the junction left unmatched. The length of the CDR3 is 18 residues. CDR3 amino acids: CASSPQGGPITLGTEAFF. The DNA for the CDR3 is TGTGCCAGCTCACCCCAGGGGGGGCCGATAACCCTGGGAACTGAAGCTTTCTTT.

This clonotype has ten or more counts. The genes are TRBV5-1 and TRBJ2-1; 7 positions agree with TRBD1. The CDR3 runs 13 residues. The germline CDR1 and CDR2 sequences are SGHRS and YFSETQ. With 4 bases clipped from V and 4 bases from J, the junction kept 2 bases outside the gene matches. The CDR3, as DNA: TGCGCCAGCAGCAGGGGACAGTACAATGAGCAGTTCTTC. Translated: CASSRGQYNEQFF.

This clonotype appeared a few times. V usage is TRBV12-3 or TRBV12-4 and J usage is TRBJ2-7; D possibly uses TRBD1 or TRBD2 (5 bases each). The germline V and J ends were trimmed by 5 bases and 2 bases, with 10 bases remaining between them. The CDR3 extends over 13 amino acids. The CDR3 loop reads CASSGDGTYEQYF. CDR3 nucleotide sequence: TGTGCCAGCAGTGGGGACGGGACCTACGAGCAGTACTTC.

The chain is built from TRBV10-3 and TRBJ1-5; D perhaps matches TRBD1 (6 bases). The CDR3 sequence is 16 residues long. Germline V gene lookup returns CDR1 ENHRY and CDR2 SYGVKD. The V and J ends lost 0 bases and 0 bases respectively, with 9 bases between them. The CDR3 bases are TGTGCCATCAGTGAGTCGGGACACGTTAGCAATCAGCCCCAGCATTTT. Its protein is CAISESGHVSNQPQHF.

V gene TRBV12-3 or TRBV12-4 combines with J gene TRBJ2-7; D gene uncertain. The CDR3 runs 14 residues. V shed 2 bases and J shed 1 base, with 9 bases lying between them. The CDR3 bases are TGTGCCAGCAGTTTATATGGTAGGTCCTACGAGCAGTACTTC. It is translated as CASSLYGRSYEQYF.

The V and J genes are TRBV14 and TRBJ2-3; the match to TRBD2 covers 8 bases. The germline V gene has CDR1 SGHDN and CDR2 FVKESK. V lost 4 bases, J lost 0 bases, and 6 bases stayed unmatched. The CDR3 length is 16 residues. CDR3 sequence reads: CASSLKLAVSTDTQYF. CDR3 bases: TGTGCCAGCAGCCTAAAACTAGCGGTGAGCACAGATACGCAGTATTTT.

This clonotype was counted between two and nine times. This rearrangement joins TRBV28 to TRBJ2-4, with 7 nucleotides matching TRBD2. This CDR3 region has 19 residues. J lost 0 bases, V lost 1 base, and 12 bases had no gene match. Germline CDR1 reads MDHEN; CDR2 reads SYDVKM. The CDR3 sequence: CASSLFSSGTIQAKNIQYF. In DNA, the CDR3 is TGTGCCAGCAGTTTATTTTCATCCGGGACTATACAAGCCAAAAACATTCAGTACTTC.

CDR3 region: CASSWGLAGGGTGELFF. CDR3 sequence (DNA): TGCGCCAGCAGCTGGGGACTAGCGGGAGGAGGCACCGGGGAGCTGTTTTTT. V is TRBV5-1 and J is TRBJ2-2; 15 bases align to TRBD2. The CDR3 spans 17 residues. With V trimmed by 3 bases and J by 4 bases, 4 bases remained unmatched. Germline values: CDR1 SGHRS, CDR2 YFSETQ.

This clonotype was picked up a small number of times. The chain is built from TRBV7-6 and TRBJ2-2; 8 bases are a match to TRBD1. Germline values: CDR1 SGHVS, CDR2 FNYEAQ. The CDR3 contains 16 residues. With V trimmed by 0 bases and J by 4 bases, 4 bases remained unmatched. The CDR3 DNA is TGTGCCAGCAGCTTAGCGGCCACAGGGGGCACCGGGGAGCTGTTTTTT. Its translation is CASSLAATGGTGELFF. The full variable domain, rest sourced from reference TRBV7-6 and TRBJ2-2, is GAGVSQSPRYKVTKRGQDVALRCDPISGHVSLYWYRQALGQGPEFLTYFNYEAQQDKSGLPNDRFSAERPEGSISTLTIQRTEQRDSAMYRCASSLAATGGTGELFFGEGSRLTVL.

The rearrangement links TRBV11-2 to TRBJ2-1; D may correspond to TRBD1 or TRBD2 (5 bases each). Germline V lookup: CDR1 SGHAT, CDR2 FQNNGV. The V and J ends lost 5 bases and 7 bases respectively, with 24 bases between them. CDR3 length equals 17 residues. The CDR3 DNA follows: TGTGCCAGCAGCCTTCCCTATTCGAGGGGAGTTGGTAATGAGCAGTTCTTC. Protein: CASSLPYSRGVGNEQFF.

This chain uses TRBV5-1 with TRBJ2-1, with D unresolved. V gave up 2 bases and J gave up 5 bases, with 11 bases separating them. This CDR3 has 14 residues. Germline V gene sequence: CDR1 SGHRS, CDR2 YFSETQ. CDR3 in DNA: TGCGCCAGCAGCTTAGCTGCCCCGCACAATGAGCAGTTCTTC. This codes for CASSLAAPHNEQFF.

This clonotype occurred a few times. The rearrangement uses TRBV6-1 and TRBJ2-2; the D gene is possibly TRBD1 (5 bases). Per the germline V gene, CDR1 is MNHNS and CDR2 is SASEGT. Trimming pared 8 bases from V and 5 bases from J, leaving 15 bases between. The CDR3 is 14 amino acids. The CDR3 region is CASAGRAPTGELFF. For the CDR3, the DNA is TGTGCCAGCGCTGGCAGGGCCCCGACCGGGGAGCTGTTTTTT.

This clonotype was detected a few times. The V call is TRBV2, the J call TRBJ2-2; 11 nucleotides align to TRBD1. The germline V gene has CDR1 SNHLY and CDR2 FYNNEI. The CDR3 contains 17 residues. With 6 bases clipped from V and 0 bases from J, the junction kept 6 bases outside the gene matches. CDR3 in DNA: TGTGCCAGCAGCAGCGGGACAGGGGGTCCGAACACCGGGGAGCTGTTTTTT. This gives the protein CASSSGTGGPNTGELFF.

This chain links TRBV5-1 with TRBJ2-1; the D gene is possibly TRBD1 (6 bases). V lost 4 bases and J lost 2, with 16 bases in between. CDR3 length: 16 residues. Germline lookup yields CDR1 SGHRS and CDR2 YFSETQ. DNA for the CDR3: TGCGCCAGCAGCATTCGACAGGCTGGTCCCTACAATGAGCAGTTCTTC. Its translation is CASSIRQAGPYNEQFF.

The chain employs TRBV20-1 and TRBJ1-2; no clear D. The CDR3 runs to 12 residues. Germline loops: CDR1 DFQATT, CDR2 SNEGSKA (reference sequence). The V end was cut by 3 bases, the J end by 8 bases, with 13 bases between. CDR3 DNA sequence: TGCAGTGCTAGTGAGTCAGCCTGGGGCTACACCTTC. This translates into CSASESAWGYTF.

This clonotype was seen more than once but under ten times. The chain uses TRBV6-5 and TRBJ1-1; the D is unclear. Germline V gene sequence: CDR1 MNHEY, CDR2 SVGAGI. Trimming shortened V by 2 bases and J by 8 bases, and 15 bases separated the two germline ends. The CDR3 runs to 14 residues. The CDR3 here is CASSYSGPMDEAFF. The CDR3 DNA follows: TGTGCCAGCAGTTACAGTGGGCCGATGGACGAAGCTTTCTTT.

This chain joins TRBV5-1 and TRBJ2-2; 7 bases agree with TRBD1. The CDR3 contains 16 residues. CDR1 and CDR2 (germline): SGHRS, YFSETQ. The V and J ends lost 0 bases and 4 bases, in that order; junction bases with no gene match: 6. The CDR3 is CASSLARGNPTGELFF. CDR3 coding DNA: TGCGCCAGCAGCTTGGCCAGGGGGAATCCCACCGGGGAGCTGTTTTTT.

This clonotype has only a few counts. This chain connects TRBV5-1 to TRBJ1-2, with D unresolved. This CDR3 has 20 amino acids. V was trimmed by 0 bases and J by 1 base, leaving 25 bases between them. Germline V gene data show CDR1 as SGHRS and CDR2 as YFSETQ. CDR3 region: CASSLDPPAEPRVDNYGYTF. The CDR3 nucleotides are TGCGCCAGCAGCTTGGATCCCCCGGCAGAACCTAGAGTTGATAACTATGGCTACACCTTC.

This clonotype was recorded many times. The gene calls are TRBV7-2 and TRBJ2-3, with 9 bases identical to TRBD2. This CDR3 contains 15 residues. The J segment lost 3 bases and the V segment lost 3 bases, leaving 4 bases of the junction unmatched. Germline lookup yields CDR1 SGHTA and CDR2 FQGNSA. CDR3 region: CASSFGGRATDTQYF. The DNA of the CDR3 is TGTGCCAGCAGCTTTGGCGGGAGGGCAACAGATACGCAGTATTTT.

The CDR3 nucleotides are TGTGCCAGCAGCTTAGTAGCAACTAGCCTCGCCTACAATGAGCAGTTCTTC. Translation gives CASSLVATSLAYNEQFF. The chain couples TRBV7-2 to TRBJ2-1; a weak D match, TRBD2 (6 bases). Germline CDR1 SGHTA, CDR2 FQGNSA. CDR3 length equals 17 residues. Trimming took 1 base from V and 2 from J, leaving 15 bases between them.

This chain links TRBV12-3 or TRBV12-4 with TRBJ2-5, with 11 bases aligning to TRBD2. The J segment lost 2 bases and the V segment lost 0 bases, leaving 5 bases of the junction unmatched. This CDR3 comprises 17 residues. The CDR3 region has the DNA TGTGCCAGCAGTTTAGCCGGGACTAGCGGTTTACAAGAGACCCAGTACTTC. Encoded protein: CASSLAGTSGLQETQYF.

This clonotype was seen a few times. This sequence joins TRBV12-3 or TRBV12-4 and TRBJ2-1; no clear D. Trimming shortened V by 5 bases and J by 0 bases, and 14 bases separated the two germline ends. CDR3 length equals 16 residues. CDR3 DNA: TGTGCCAGCAGTCCTCCCACCCACAGCTCCTACAATGAGCAGTTCTTC. It translates to CASSPPTHSSYNEQFF.

This clonotype was seen only a few times. The chain recombines TRBV29-1 with TRBJ2-1; the D gene is possibly TRBD2 (5 bases). The CDR3 runs to 11 residues. Trimming took 4 bases from V and 7 from J, leaving 8 bases between them. In germline, CDR1 is SQVTM, CDR2 ANQGSEA. CDR3 bases: TGCAGCGTTGCCCCGGGGAATGAGCAGTTCTTC. Encoded protein: CSVAPGNEQFF.

The V call is TRBV7-8, the J call TRBJ2-5, with D uncertain. The ends were cut back, 5 bases at V and 5 bases at J, with 12 bases in the middle. The CDR3 loop spans 13 amino acids. Germline V lookup: CDR1 SGHVS, CDR2 FQNEAQ. CDR3 residues: CASSPGLPETQYF. The CDR3 DNA follows: TGTGCCAGCAGCCCCGGGCTGCCGGAGACCCAGTACTTC.